A single sample gave rise to the 7 T cell receptor beta chains below, sequenced in a study of blood T cells in healthy people across ages. A second roughly 6 to 11 cycle PCR used barcoded and J-beta primers. Each CDR3 protein is one row after TCRdb ran MiXCR on the 5' RACE reads. The sample has roughly 1.9 million distinct CDR3 sequences, 39% seen once. Input material: blood. The receptor source for this set is a human donor in good health.

The rearrangement uses TRBV29-1 and TRBJ1-1; D is unresolved. In germline, CDR1 is SQVTM, CDR2 ANQGSEA. The length of the CDR3 is 13 residues. Trimming removed 7 bases from V and 0 bases from J, with 12 bases in between. For the CDR3, the DNA is TGCAGCGCTAAGGGAGGACTGAACACTGAAGCTTTCTTT. Translating gives CSAKGGLNTEAFF.

Notes on this clonotype: A junction boundary mismatches the germline segment, possibly from a read error. The chain recombines TRBV10-3 with TRBJ1-2; TRBD1 is a possible D gene (6 bases). Germline V gene lookup returns CDR1 ENHRY and CDR2 SYGVKD. CDR3 length: 14 residues. The CDR3 region has the DNA TGTGCCTTCAGTGAGAGACAGGTGGGAACCGGCTACACCTTC. This sequence encodes CAFSERQVGTGYTF.

The genes are TRBV5-5 and TRBJ2-7; D is possibly TRBD1 (6 bases). Germline V lookup: CDR1 SGHKS, CDR2 YYEKEE (reference sequence). Trimming stripped 1 base from V and 2 bases from J, with 16 bases between. This CDR3 region has 16 residues. The CDR3 nucleotides read TGTGCCAGCAGCTTGACCCTCGCGGCAGGGGCCTACGAGCAGTACTTC. Translation gives CASSLTLAAGAYEQYF.

V usage is TRBV4-2 and J usage is TRBJ2-6; TRBD1 matches at 8 bases. The germline V gene has CDR1 LGHNA and CDR2 YNFKEQ. V dropped 2 bases and J dropped 4; count of bases not matched to a gene: 7. The CDR3 totals 17 residues. The DNA of the CDR3 is TGTGCCAGCAGCCAACTTCAGGGGGCGCTGGGGGCCAACGTCCTGACTTTC. This gives the protein CASSQLQGALGANVLTF.

The chain recombines TRBV4-3 with TRBJ2-3; TRBD1 matches at 9 bases. There are 17 residues in the CDR3. Per the germline V gene, CDR1 is LGHNA and CDR2 is YSLEER. J lost 3 bases, V lost 0 bases, and 7 bases had no gene match. CDR3 nucleotides: TGCGCCAGCAGCCAAGAGACAGGGGGAATTAGAACAGATACGCAGTATTTT. Its translation is CASSQETGGIRTDTQYF.

In this sample, this clonotype turned up many times. This chain connects TRBV7-2 to TRBJ2-1; D is undetermined. CDR3 size: 13 residues. With 1 base removed from V and 5 bases from J, the gap between germline ends came to 6 bases. Looked up from germline, CDR1 is SGHTA and CDR2 is FQGNSA. This chain's CDR3 is CASSLESDNEQFF. In DNA form, the CDR3 reads TGTGCCAGCAGCTTAGAATCGGACAATGAGCAGTTCTTC.

This clonotype was observed a handful of times. The CDR3 DNA is TGCAGTGCCAAAGAGGGGCTAGCGGATCTCCCCGAGCAGTACTTC. It translates to CSAKEGLADLPEQYF. This chain connects TRBV20-1 to TRBJ2-7; 7 nucleotides line up with TRBD2. The CDR3 is made up of 15 amino acids. Trimming at V came to 6 bases and at J to 6 bases, leaving 17 bases not matched to a gene. From germline, CDR1 is DFQATT and CDR2 SNEGSKA (reference sequence).